This T cell receptor beta chain comes out of a study of cytomegalovirus exposure and HLA in healthy donors. Study-wide points: Across all donors, roughly uniform sequencing depth was an assumption of the presence/absence analyses. In a later analysis, HLA-associated beta chains showed higher expansion and lower generation probabilities than comparable chains.

In regard to this clone: Its antigen remains unidentified. Mismatch with germline at one junction end may stem from a read error.

The study sampled nominally healthy donors, though unrecorded immune exposures were likely. Germline V gene sequence: CDR1 LNHDA, CDR2 SQIVND (reference sequence). The CDR3 is 15 amino acids. PCR used 60 Vbeta primers and 13 Jbeta primers. Assay: immunoSEQ multiplex PCR; the TCRdb copy retains only in-frame clones and omits some. The table has some 150,000 clones, roughly 85% seen once. This chain connects TRBV19 to TRBJ2-6, with D possibly TRBD1 on 5 matching bases. The origin of this receptor is a man between 35 and 55 years old in good health and CMV-seronegative. The sequencing sample was made of PBMCs. The CDR3, as DNA: TGTGCCAGTAAGGCCACAGGTTCTGGGGCCAACGGCCTGACTTTC. Amino acid sequence: CASKATGSGANGLTF.